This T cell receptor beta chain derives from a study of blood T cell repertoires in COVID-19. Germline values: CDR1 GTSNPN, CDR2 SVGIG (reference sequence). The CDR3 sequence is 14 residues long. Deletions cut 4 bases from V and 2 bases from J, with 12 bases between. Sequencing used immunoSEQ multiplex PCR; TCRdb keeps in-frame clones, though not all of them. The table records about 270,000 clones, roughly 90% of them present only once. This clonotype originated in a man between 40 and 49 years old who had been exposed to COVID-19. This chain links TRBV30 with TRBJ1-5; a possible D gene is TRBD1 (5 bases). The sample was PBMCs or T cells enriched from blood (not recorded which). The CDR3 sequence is CAWNQGDGNQPQHF. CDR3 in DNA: TGTGCCTGGAATCAAGGGGATGGCAATCAGCCCCAGCATTTT. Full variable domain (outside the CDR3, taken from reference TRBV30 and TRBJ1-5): SQTIHQWPATLVQPVGSPLSLECTVEGTSNPNLYWYRQAAGRGLQLLFYSVGIGQISSEVPQNLSASRPQDRQFILSSKKLLLSDSGFYLCAWNQGDGNQPQHFGDGTRLSIL.